The 19 T cell receptor beta chains reported below all come from one sample, sequenced in a study of graft-versus-host responses after intestinal transplantation. Their antigens are not known. Assay used: immunoSEQ multiplex PCR; TCRdb lists only in-frame clones, some missing. In the table there are tens of thousands of clones, around 80% of which are singletons. The specimen comprised unstimulated CD8+ T cells sorted from spleen or lymph node cells, sampled before transplant. The receptors were gathered from a human donor who was the organ donor for an intestinal transplant.

This sequence joins TRBV13 and TRBJ1-2, with D uncertain. The germline gives CDR1 PRHDT, CDR2 FYEKMQ (reference sequence). V lost 5 bases and J 4 bases, leaving 20 bases between the germline ends. This CDR3 is 16 amino acids long. The DNA of the CDR3 is TGTGCCAGCAGCCCCGCTTGGCAGACGAGACCCTATGGCTACACCTTC. The encoded protein is CASSPAWQTRPYGYTF. Full variable domain (missing parts from reference TRBV13 and TRBJ1-2): AAGVIQSPRHLIKEKRETATLKCYPIPRHDTVYWYQQGPGQDPQFLISFYEKMQSDKGSIPDRFSAQQFSDYHSELNMSSLELGDSALYFCASSPAWQTRPYGYTFGSGTRLTVV.

V usage is TRBV6-1 and J usage is TRBJ1-1; 9 positions match TRBD1. Germline loops: CDR1 MNHNS, CDR2 SASEGT. The CDR3 runs 14 residues. J was trimmed by 2 bases and V by 6 bases; bases with no gene match: 4. CDR3 amino acids: CASRRTGENTEAFF. DNA for the CDR3: TGTGCCAGCAGGCGGACAGGGGAAAACACTGAAGCTTTCTTT.

V usage is TRBV5-1 and J usage is TRBJ1-2; TRBD1 matches 8 bases. V dropped 4 bases and J dropped 3; count of bases not matched to a gene: 5. The CDR3 has 14 amino acids. From germline, CDR1 is SGHRS and CDR2 YFSETQ. For the CDR3, the DNA is TGCGCCAGCAGCCCGGACAGGGTCGACTATGGCTACACCTTC. This sequence encodes CASSPDRVDYGYTF.

This sequence joins TRBV6-1 and TRBJ2-1; D gene unclear. The CDR3 consists of 13 residues. The V end was cut by 8 bases, the J end by 0 bases, with 8 bases between. Germline-derived CDR1 and CDR2 are MNHNS and SASEGT. Here the CDR3 reads CASSPSSYNEQFF. Here the CDR3 DNA reads TGTGCCAGCTCCCCGAGCTCCTACAATGAGCAGTTCTTC.

The chain links TRBV20-1 to TRBJ1-2; 7 bases are a match to TRBD1. The V segment lost 5 bases and the J segment 6 bases; nucleotides outside the gene matches: 3. The CDR3 is 11 residues long. CDR1 and CDR2 (germline): DFQATT, SNEGSKA (reference sequence). For the CDR3, the DNA is TGCAGTGCTTTACAGGGGAATGGCTACACCTTC. It encodes CSALQGNGYTF.

The gene calls are TRBV6-1 and TRBJ2-1; weak D call: TRBD2 (6 bases). V shed 6 bases and J shed 5 bases, with 17 bases lying between them. CDR3 length: 15 residues. Germline CDR1 MNHNS, CDR2 SASEGT. In DNA form, the CDR3 reads TGTGCCAGCAGCCTAAGGAGGGGTGTAGACAATGAGCAGTTCTTC. Translated, it gives CASSLRRGVDNEQFF.

The V gene is TRBV2, the J gene TRBJ1-1, with no clear D. The germline V gene encodes CDR1 SNHLY and CDR2 FYNNEI. The V gene lost 5 bases and the J gene lost 0 bases, with 10 bases spanning the gap. The CDR3 has 14 residues. The CDR3: CASSSRWMNTEAFF. CDR3 sequence (DNA): TGTGCCAGCAGTAGCCGGTGGATGAACACTGAAGCTTTCTTT.

This clone showed up just a few times. Other DNA sequences in this sample translate to the same CDR3. V usage is TRBV29-1 and J usage is TRBJ2-2, with a weak D call TRBD1 (5 bases). V gave up 3 bases and J gave up 6 bases, with 5 bases separating them. Per the germline V gene, CDR1 is SQVTM and CDR2 is ANQGSEA. This CDR3 contains 11 residues. The CDR3 protein is CSVEGPGELFF. CDR3 nucleotides: TGCAGCGTTGAGGGGCCCGGGGAGCTGTTTTTT.

The chain recombines TRBV5-6 with TRBJ1-2; 10 positions match TRBD1. CDR1 and CDR2 (germline): SGHDT, YYEEEE. The CDR3 runs to 11 residues. V shed 7 bases and J 6 bases; nucleotides not matched to a gene: 0. The CDR3 DNA follows: TGTGCCAGCGGACAGGGGGATGGCTACACCTTC. It codes for CASGQGDGYTF.

V usage is TRBV7-9 and J usage is TRBJ1-4, with D hard to call. This CDR3 spans 14 amino acids. The V end was cut by 3 bases, the J end by 6 bases, with 11 bases between. Germline V lookup: CDR1 SEHNR, CDR2 FQNEAQ (reference sequence). This CDR3 reads CASSFRAKDEKLFF. The CDR3 DNA is TGTGCCAGCAGCTTCCGGGCCAAGGATGAAAAACTGTTTTTT.

The V and J genes are TRBV7-6 and TRBJ2-3; D might be TRBD1 (6 bases). Germline V gene lookup returns CDR1 SGHVS and CDR2 FNYEAQ. V was cut by 1 base and J by 1 base, with 15 bases left in between. The CDR3 loop spans 17 amino acids. CDR3 bases: TGTGCCAGCAGCTTAGACATCTTGGGGGCGCGCACAGATACGCAGTATTTT. It translates to CASSLDILGARTDTQYF.

The V call is TRBV7-2, the J call TRBJ2-7; either TRBD1 or TRBD2 may supply D (6 bases each). CDR3 size: 14 residues. Trimming shortened V by 5 bases and J by 5 bases, and 16 bases separated the two germline ends. In germline, CDR1 is SGHTA, CDR2 FQGNSA. The CDR3 bases are TGTGCCAGCAGCCCGAGAGGGGGGATCCACGAGCAGTACTTC. Protein product: CASSPRGGIHEQYF. The variable domain in full, with the rest retrieved from reference TRBV7-2 and TRBJ2-7, is GAGVSQSPSNKVTEKGKDVELRCDPISGHTALYWYRQSLGQGLEFLIYFQGNSAPDKSGLPSDRFSAERTGGSVSTLTIQRTQQEDSAVYLCASSPRGGIHEQYFGPGTRLTVT.

The CDR3, as DNA: TGTGCCAGTAGTATACAGGACAGAACTAACTATGGCTACACCTTC. Its protein is CASSIQDRTNYGYTF. This chain connects TRBV19 to TRBJ1-2; maybe TRBD1 (6 bases). This CDR3 region has 15 residues. Germline CDR1 reads LNHDA; CDR2 reads SQIVND (reference sequence). V was trimmed by 2 bases and J by 0 bases, leaving 10 bases between them.

This clone was seen a single time. The chain employs TRBV14 and TRBJ2-7, with TRBD1 identical over 7 bases. V shed 1 base, J shed 2 bases, and the junction held 2 bases outside the gene matches. The CDR3 contains 14 residues. Germline V gene lookup returns CDR1 SGHDN and CDR2 FVKESK. The CDR3, as DNA: TGTGCCAGCAGCCAAGGACAGGGCGCCTACGAGCAGTACTTC. This encodes CASSQGQGAYEQYF.

CDR3 nucleotide sequence: TGTGCCAGCAGCTCGATTACGACAGACAGGGACACTGAAGCTTTCTTT. It is translated as CASSSITTDRDTEAFF. The chain couples TRBV11-2 to TRBJ1-1, with TRBD1 identical over 7 bases. CDR1 is SGHAT and CDR2 is FQNNGV in the germline V gene. This CDR3 contains 16 residues. V lost 4 bases and J lost 3; bases outside the gene matches: 11. The whole variable domain, filled in from reference TRBV11-2 and TRBJ1-1, reads EAGVAQSPRYKIIEKRQSVAFWCNPISGHATLYWYQQILGQGPKLLIQFQNNGVVDDSQLPKDRFSAERLKGVDSTLKIQPAKLEDSAVYLCASSSITTDRDTEAFFGQGTRLTVV.

V usage is TRBV13 and J usage is TRBJ2-3; 8 bases match TRBD2. CDR3 length: 16 residues. Germline V gives CDR1 PRHDT, CDR2 FYEKMQ (reference sequence). V dropped 5 bases and J dropped 2; count of bases not matched to a gene: 9. CDR3 sequence: CASSHPPGGDTDTQYF. CDR3 DNA sequence: TGTGCCAGCAGCCACCCTCCCGGGGGGGACACAGATACGCAGTATTTT.

V and J are TRBV6-5 and TRBJ2-5; D might be TRBD2 (6 bases). The V end lost 0 bases, the J end lost 1 base, and 9 bases lay between the germline ends. Germline V gene sequence: CDR1 MNHEY, CDR2 SVGAGI. This CDR3 is built from 15 residues. The CDR3 sequence: CASSYSASAQETQYF. As DNA, the CDR3 is TGTGCCAGCAGTTACTCTGCTAGCGCCCAAGAGACCCAGTACTTC.

This clone was counted a single time. This rearrangement joins TRBV6-5 to TRBJ2-6; D gene ambiguous. The CDR3 runs 15 residues. V was cut by 3 bases and J by 1 base, with 7 bases left in between. Germline CDR1 reads MNHEY; CDR2 reads SVGAGI. CDR3 nucleotide sequence: TGTGCCAGCAGTTATATGTTTTCTGGGGCCAACGTCCTGACTTTC. Protein sequence: CASSYMFSGANVLTF.

This clone was counted a single time. This CDR3 is CASSQVREDNEQFF. The CDR3 DNA follows: TGTGCCAGCAGCCAAGTGCGGGAAGACAATGAGCAGTTCTTC. The V and J genes are TRBV14 and TRBJ2-1; maybe TRBD2 (6 bases). The CDR3 is 14 amino acids. The V end was cut by 1 base, the J end by 5 bases, with 9 bases between. Germline CDR1 SGHDN, CDR2 FVKESK. The entire variable domain, with the rest obtained from reference TRBV14 and TRBJ2-1, is as follows: EAGVTQFPSHSVIEKGQTVTLRCDPISGHDNLYWYRRVMGKEIKFLLHFVKESKQDESGMPNNRFLAERTGGTYSTLKVQPAELEDSGVYFCASSQVREDNEQFFGPGTRLTVL.